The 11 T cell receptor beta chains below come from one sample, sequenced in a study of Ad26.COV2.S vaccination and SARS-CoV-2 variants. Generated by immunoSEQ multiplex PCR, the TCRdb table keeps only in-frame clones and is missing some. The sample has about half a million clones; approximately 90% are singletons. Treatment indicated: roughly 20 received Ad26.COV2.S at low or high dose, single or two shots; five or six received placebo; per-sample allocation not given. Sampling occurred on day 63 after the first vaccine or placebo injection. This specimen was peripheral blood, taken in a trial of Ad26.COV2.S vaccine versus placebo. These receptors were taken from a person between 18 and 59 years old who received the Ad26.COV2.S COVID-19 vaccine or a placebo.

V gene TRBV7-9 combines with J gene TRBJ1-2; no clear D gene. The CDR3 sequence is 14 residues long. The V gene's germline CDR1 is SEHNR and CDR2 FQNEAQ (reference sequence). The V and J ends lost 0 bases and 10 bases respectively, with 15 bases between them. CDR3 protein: CASSLASGQHDYTF. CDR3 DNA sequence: TGTGCCAGCAGCTTAGCGTCCGGTCAGCATGACTACACCTTC.

The CDR3 sequence is CASSLGQAEAFF. In nucleotides, the CDR3 is TGTGCCAGCAGCTTGGGACAGGCTGAAGCTTTCTTT. The chain uses TRBV5-4 and TRBJ1-1, with a weak D call TRBD1 (6 bases). CDR1 SGHNT and CDR2 YYREEE come from the germline V gene (reference sequence). The CDR3 totals 12 residues. Deletions cut 0 bases from V and 6 bases from J, with 6 bases between.

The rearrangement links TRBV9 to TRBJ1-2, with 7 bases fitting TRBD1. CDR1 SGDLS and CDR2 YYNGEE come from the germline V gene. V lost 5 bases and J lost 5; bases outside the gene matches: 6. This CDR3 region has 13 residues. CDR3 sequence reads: CASSPGDSYGYTF. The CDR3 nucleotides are TGTGCCAGCAGTCCCGGGGACAGTTATGGCTACACCTTC.

This CDR3 reads CASSPRGMTYTYEQYF. CDR3 DNA sequence: TGTGCCAGTAGTCCAAGGGGGATGACCTATACATACGAGCAGTACTTC. The rearrangement links TRBV19 to TRBJ2-7, with TRBD1 as a possible D gene (6 bases). The V and J ends lost 5 bases and 4 bases respectively, with 21 bases between them. The CDR3 has 16 residues. Germline assignment: CDR1 LNHDA and CDR2 SQIVND (reference sequence).

The CDR3 spells CASSSPIQGYGYTF. In DNA, the CDR3 is TGTGCCAGCAGTTCCCCGATCCAGGGTTATGGCTACACCTTC. This chain links TRBV27 with TRBJ1-2; D might be TRBD1 (5 bases). Trimming took off 4 bases at V and 5 bases at J, with 14 bases between the two ends. Germline V lookup: CDR1 MNHEY, CDR2 SMNVEV (reference sequence). CDR3 size: 14 residues.

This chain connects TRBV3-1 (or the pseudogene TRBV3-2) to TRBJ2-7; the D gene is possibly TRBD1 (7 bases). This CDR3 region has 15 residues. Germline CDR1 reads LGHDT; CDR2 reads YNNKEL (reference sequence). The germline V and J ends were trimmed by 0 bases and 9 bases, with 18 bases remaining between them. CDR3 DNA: TGTGCCAGCAGCCAAGATACAGGGGCCGGGAGTAGGCAGTACTTC. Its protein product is CASSQDTGAGSRQYF.

This CDR3 reads CASSSAENYGYTF. As DNA, the CDR3 is TGTGCCAGCAGTTCGGCTGAGAACTATGGCTACACCTTC. J is TRBJ1-2 and V is TRBV6-6; D is unresolved. This CDR3 has 13 amino acids. V was clipped by 4 bases and J by 2 bases, with 8 bases between them. Germline values: CDR1 MNHNY, CDR2 SVGAGI (reference sequence).

The CDR3 here is CASSPRYNSQYF. DNA of the CDR3: TGTGCCAGCTCACCACGATACAACTCGCAGTACTTC. The chain carries TRBV18 and TRBJ2-7; D is unresolved. This CDR3 is 12 amino acids long. V lost 1 base, J lost 9 bases, and 10 bases lay in between. Germline V gives CDR1 KGHSH, CDR2 LQKENI.

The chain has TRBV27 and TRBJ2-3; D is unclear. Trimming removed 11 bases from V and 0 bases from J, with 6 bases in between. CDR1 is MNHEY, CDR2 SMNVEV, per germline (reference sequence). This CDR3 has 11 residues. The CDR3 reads CASRSTDTQYF. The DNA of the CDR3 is TGTGCCTCGAGAAGCACAGATACGCAGTATTTT.

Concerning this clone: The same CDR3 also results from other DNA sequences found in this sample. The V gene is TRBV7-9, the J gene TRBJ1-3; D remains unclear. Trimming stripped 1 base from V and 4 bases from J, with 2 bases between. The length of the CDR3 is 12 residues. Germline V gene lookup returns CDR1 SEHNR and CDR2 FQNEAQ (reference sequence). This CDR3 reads CASSLGGNTIYF. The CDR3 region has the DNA TGTGCCAGCAGCTTAGGGGGAAACACCATATATTTT.

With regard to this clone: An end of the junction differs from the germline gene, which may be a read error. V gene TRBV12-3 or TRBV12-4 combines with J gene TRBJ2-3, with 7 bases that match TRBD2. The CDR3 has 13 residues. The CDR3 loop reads CASRLAGPDTQYF. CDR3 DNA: TGTGCCAGCAGATTAGCGGGCCCAGATACGCAGTATTTT.